This section outlines one TCR beta chain sequence together with its context. Its cognate antigen is unknown. The data belong to a study of shared clonotypes between healthy human individuals. Study observations and caveats: The expectation was that sequencing depth would affect clonotype sharing among donors.

The CDR3 spans 16 residues. CDR1 is ENHRY, CDR2 SYGVKD, per germline. V lost 6 bases and J lost 0, with 15 bases in between. Negatively enriched CD4+ T cells were divided by CD45RA into naive and memory. Genomic DNA of each subset was evenly split across several immunoSEQ plates. Only in-frame clones appear in the TCRdb table, and some are missing; sequencing was by immunoSEQ multiplex PCR. The sample carries 150,000 to 200,000 clones, 66% recorded once. The material sequenced was memory CD4+ T cells sorted from blood. The subset here: CD45RA-negative fraction. This sequence joins TRBV10-3 and TRBJ2-4, with D possibly being TRBD1 (5 bases). The TCR comes from a man younger than 40 in good health. CDR3 nucleotide sequence: TGTGCCATCAGCGCCACAGGCAGCCTAGCCAAAAACATTCAGTACTTC. The encoded protein is CAISATGSLAKNIQYF.